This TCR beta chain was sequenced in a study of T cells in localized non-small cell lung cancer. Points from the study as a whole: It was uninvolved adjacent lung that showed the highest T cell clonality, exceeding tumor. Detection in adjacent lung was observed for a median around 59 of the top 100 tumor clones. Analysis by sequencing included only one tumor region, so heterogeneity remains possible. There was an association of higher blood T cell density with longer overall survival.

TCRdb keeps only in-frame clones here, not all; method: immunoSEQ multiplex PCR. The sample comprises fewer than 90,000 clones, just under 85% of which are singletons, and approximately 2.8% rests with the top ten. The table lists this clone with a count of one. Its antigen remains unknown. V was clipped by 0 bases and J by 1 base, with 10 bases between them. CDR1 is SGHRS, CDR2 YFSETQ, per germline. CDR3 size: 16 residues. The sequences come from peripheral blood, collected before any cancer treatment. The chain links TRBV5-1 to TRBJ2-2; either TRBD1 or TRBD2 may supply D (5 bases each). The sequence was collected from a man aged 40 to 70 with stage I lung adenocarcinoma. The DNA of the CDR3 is TGCGCCAGCAGCTTGGCCCGGGACCGGAACACCGGGGAGCTGTTTTTT. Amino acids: CASSLARDRNTGELFF.